This TCR beta chain was profiled in a study of Ad26.COV2.S vaccination and SARS-CoV-2 variants. TCRdb's table, derived via immunoSEQ multiplex PCR, lists solely in-frame clones and lacks some. The data contain 350,000 to 500,000 clones, around 89% of them singletons. The treatment denotes: 15 to 20 received Ad26.COV2.S at low or high dose, single or two shots; roughly five received placebo; per-sample allocation not given. All samples were drawn on day 63, counting from the first vaccine or placebo injection. J lost 1 base, V lost 2 bases, and 5 bases had no gene match. The CDR3 has 16 residues. CDR1 and CDR2 (germline): SEHNR, FQNEAQ (reference sequence).

Sequencing used peripheral blood, obtained in a trial of Ad26.COV2.S vaccine versus placebo. The clonotype was recovered from a person between 18 and 60 years old who received the Ad26.COV2.S COVID-19 vaccine or a placebo. The chain uses TRBV7-9 and TRBJ2-1; 7 nucleotides line up with TRBD2. The CDR3 is CASSLKRSGSYNEQFF. The CDR3 DNA is TGTGCCAGCAGCTTAAAACGTAGCGGGTCCTACAATGAGCAGTTCTTC.